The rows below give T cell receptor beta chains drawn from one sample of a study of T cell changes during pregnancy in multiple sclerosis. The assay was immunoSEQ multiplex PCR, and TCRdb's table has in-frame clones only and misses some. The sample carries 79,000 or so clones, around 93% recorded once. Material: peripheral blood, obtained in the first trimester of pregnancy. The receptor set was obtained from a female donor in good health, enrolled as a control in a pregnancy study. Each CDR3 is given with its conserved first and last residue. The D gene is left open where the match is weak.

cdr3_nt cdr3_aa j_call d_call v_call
TGTGCCAGTAGTCGCCAGGGGCCCAAGCATTTT CASSRQGPKHF TRBJ1-5 . TRBV19
TGTGCCAGCAGCTTAAGGGCGGCAGGGGGCTGGGACACTGAAGCTTTCTTT CASSLRAAGGWDTEAFF TRBJ1-1 TRBD1 TRBV7-3
TGCGCCAGCAGCCGAACGGGACAGGGGTACAATGAGCAGTTCTTC CASSRTGQGYNEQFF TRBJ2-1 TRBD1 TRBV4-3
TGTGCCAGCGCAAGGGACAGAGGAAGCACAGATACGCAGTATTTT CASARDRGSTDTQYF TRBJ2-3 TRBD1 TRBV18
TGTGCCAGCAGCTTAGCCGGGACTCACCACAATGAGCAGTTCTTC CASSLAGTHHNEQFF TRBJ2-1 . TRBV11-2
TGTGCCAGCGGGAGAGACAGGGGTCCCTTCCATCAGCCCCAGCATTTT CASGRDRGPFHQPQHF TRBJ1-5 TRBD1 TRBV27
TGTGCCAGTAAGCGGGCGGGGGGACTCTGGGAGACCCAGTACTTC CASKRAGGLWETQYF TRBJ2-5 TRBD2 TRBV7-3
TGTGCCAGCAGCCTTACTAATTCCTACGAGCAGTACTTC CASSLTNSYEQYF TRBJ2-7 . TRBV14
TGTGCCAGCAGCTTAAGAGACAGGGCTGGCTACACCTTC CASSLRDRAGYTF TRBJ1-2 TRBD1 TRBV7-3
TGCAGCGTTCTTCCGGGTCACATGAACACTGAAGCTTTCTTT CSVLPGHMNTEAFF TRBJ1-1 . TRBV29-1
TGCAGCCCGGGGTATGGCTACACCTTC CSPGYGYTF TRBJ1-2 . TRBV20-1
TGTGCCAGCAGCCCGGGGAGGGAGCAGTACTTC CASSPGREQYF TRBJ2-7 . TRBV7-8
TGTGCCACCTGGGGGGCAGGGGGCACTTCACCCCTCCACTTT CATWGAGGTSPLHF TRBJ1-6 TRBD1 TRBV6-5